The T cell receptor beta chain described here comes from a study of blood T cells in healthy people across ages. The CDR3 totals 15 residues. Germline V lookup: CDR1 MDHEN, CDR2 SYDVKM. The ends lost 1 base at V and 8 bases at J; junction bases unmatched: 8. A second PCR of about 7 to 11 cycles used a sample-barcoded 5' primer and a J-beta primer mix. MiXCR, run by TCRdb on the 5' RACE reads, gives a single entry per CDR3 protein. The repertoire has 1.4 million or so distinct CDR3 sequences, 42% of them found once; the top ten carry roughly 3.7%. Sample: blood. The genes are TRBV28 and TRBJ1-2, with TRBD1 matching 9 bases. This TCR was recovered from a woman aged 18-29 years in good health. The CDR3 loop is CASSLLSPTGGGYTF. As DNA, the CDR3 is TGTGCCAGCAGTTTATTATCTCCGACAGGGGGAGGCTACACCTTC.